A single sample gave rise to the 4 T cell receptor beta chains below, sequenced in a study of T-cell memory formation after mild COVID-19 (dated by TCRdb to the early 2020s). To prepare the library, 5' RACE was applied. Sequenced on an Illumina NovaSeq 6000. TCRdb's own reprocessing of the public reads used fastp at Q25 and MiXCR and kept productive beta chains. Rows are unified per CDR3 protein, each entry keeping the most common DNA and genes. The sample has 25,000 to 30,000 distinct CDR3 sequences on record, roughly 16% of them singletons. Approximately 1.4% of the sample rests with the top ten. Sequencing was performed on PBMCs or a T cell subset sorted from them (not recorded which). The receptors originated from an adult who had mild COVID-19 (a few samples of this study predate the infection). The sample titles of this study are shuffled in the database, so cell type and time point are left out.

The V call is TRBV18, the J call TRBJ2-4; no clear D. Trimming cost V 3 bases and J 3 bases, with 6 bases left between them. The CDR3 sequence is 13 residues long. Germline CDR1 reads KGHSH; CDR2 reads LQKENI. CDR3 sequence reads: CASSPPGKNIQYF. The DNA of the CDR3 is TGTGCCAGCTCACCCCCCGGCAAAAACATTCAGTACTTC.

The table lists this clonotype with many counts. The chain recombines TRBV7-2 with TRBJ2-7, with TRBD2 identical over 14 bases. Per the germline V gene, CDR1 is SGHTA and CDR2 is FQGNSA. The CDR3 is 13 residues long. Trimming took 5 bases from V and 9 from J; bases not matched to a gene: 3. The CDR3 DNA reads as TGTGCCAGCAGCCCAGGACTAGCGGGAGGGCAGTACTTC. This translates into CASSPGLAGGQYF. The complete variable domain, with remaining parts taken from reference TRBV7-2 and TRBJ2-7, reads GAGVSQSPSNKVTEKGKDVELRCDPISGHTALYWYRQSLGQGLEFLIYFQGNSAPDKSGLPSDRFSAERTGGSVSTLTIQRTQQEDSAVYLCASSPGLAGGQYFGPGTRLTVT.

This clonotype was observed at least ten times. V is TRBV11-1 and J is TRBJ2-3, with TRBD2 identical over 11 bases. Per germline, CDR1 SGHAT and CDR2 FQDESV (reference sequence). The CDR3 is 15 residues long. Trimming at V came to 4 bases and at J to 3 bases, leaving 3 bases not matched to a gene. This chain's CDR3 is CASSSGTSGTDTQYF. The CDR3 DNA reads as TGTGCCAGCAGCTCCGGGACTAGCGGAACAGATACGCAGTATTTT.

This clonotype was recorded at least ten times. The genes are TRBV7-6 and TRBJ1-4; 10 nucleotides line up with TRBD1. Germline V gene sequence: CDR1 SGHVS, CDR2 FNYEAQ. V lost 4 bases to trimming and J lost 6 bases; unmatched junction nucleotides: 11. The CDR3 loop spans 17 amino acids. The CDR3 spells CASSSSRDRGRYEKLFF. The CDR3 DNA reads as TGTGCCAGCAGCTCTTCTAGGGACAGGGGTCGGTATGAAAAACTGTTTTTT.